This T cell receptor beta chain originates from a study of early T cells in non-severe SARS-CoV-2 infection (dated by TCRdb to about 2021). For context, the study as a whole: Bulk RNA from unsorted whole blood was used for TCR sequencing, so alpha and beta chains could not be paired.

Study-level results and caveats: Matching against VDJdb was skewed toward anti-spike CD8 responses, likely underestimated virus-specific expansions, and missed private and CD4 specificities.

This clonotype was counted at least ten times. Its recognized antigen is unknown. Nothing much larger sits one base from this clone, and base qualities are not available. This was a case-control study nested in a cohort of healthcare workers in London, UK, who had nasopharyngeal swab PCR tests and blood samples taken every week. Between 23 and 31 March 2020, the week of the UK lockdown, healthcare workers were enrolled and then followed up weekly for as long as 16 weeks. The CDR3 has 16 amino acids, counting the end cysteine and phenylalanine. The DNA shown is the 48-base CDR3, in frame from base 1. As encoded in the germline V gene, CDR1 is ENHRY while CDR2 is SYGVKD. Trimming takes 6 bases off V and 0 bases off J; junction bases not matched to a gene: 6. Libraries were prepared through 5' RACE. For sequencing, a NextSeq 500 was employed. The TCR library protocol attached unique molecular identifiers to individual cDNA molecules to correct for sequencing error and PCR bias. Both TCR alpha and beta chains were sequenced, and tight co-correlation was observed between alpha and beta sequence abundances in each sample. The paper's data handling went like this. Decombinator V4 was used to annotate the V gene, J gene and CDR3 of the TCR sequences. Expanded TCRs were defined as changing significantly between any two time points under a Poisson model with p below 0.0001. Abundances of TCRs were expressed as counts per million after normalisation to the total number of TCRs sequenced in each sample. MAIT TCRs were defined by TRAV1-2 paired with TRAJ12, TRAJ20 or TRAJ33, and iNKT TCRs by TRAV10 paired with TRAJ18. VDJdb, accessed 1 November 2021, was searched for CMV, EBV and SARS-CoV-2 annotated TCRs, excluding TCRs annotated for multiple antigens. TCRdb reworked the public reads: Q25 trimming with fastp, MiXCR clone assembly, productive beta chains retained. Here each entry gathers all rows of one CDR3 protein and keeps the most common genes and DNA. The V and J calls shown here were made by TCRdb, not taken from the authors' results. Counted in this sample were around 50,000 distinct CDR3 sequences; around a tenth of them appeared once. Roughly 4% of the sample belongs to the ten largest clones.

The sequenced sample consisted of whole blood. The chain couples TRBV10-3 to TRBJ2-2, with 8 junctional bases fitting TRBD2. This receptor was taken from an adult who was a healthcare worker with PCR-confirmed SARS-CoV-2 infection or an uninfected control (not recorded which). The DNA sequence is TGTGCCATCAGCGGGACTAGTCCCACGAACACCGGGGAGCTGTTTTTT. This codes for CAISGTSPTNTGELFF.